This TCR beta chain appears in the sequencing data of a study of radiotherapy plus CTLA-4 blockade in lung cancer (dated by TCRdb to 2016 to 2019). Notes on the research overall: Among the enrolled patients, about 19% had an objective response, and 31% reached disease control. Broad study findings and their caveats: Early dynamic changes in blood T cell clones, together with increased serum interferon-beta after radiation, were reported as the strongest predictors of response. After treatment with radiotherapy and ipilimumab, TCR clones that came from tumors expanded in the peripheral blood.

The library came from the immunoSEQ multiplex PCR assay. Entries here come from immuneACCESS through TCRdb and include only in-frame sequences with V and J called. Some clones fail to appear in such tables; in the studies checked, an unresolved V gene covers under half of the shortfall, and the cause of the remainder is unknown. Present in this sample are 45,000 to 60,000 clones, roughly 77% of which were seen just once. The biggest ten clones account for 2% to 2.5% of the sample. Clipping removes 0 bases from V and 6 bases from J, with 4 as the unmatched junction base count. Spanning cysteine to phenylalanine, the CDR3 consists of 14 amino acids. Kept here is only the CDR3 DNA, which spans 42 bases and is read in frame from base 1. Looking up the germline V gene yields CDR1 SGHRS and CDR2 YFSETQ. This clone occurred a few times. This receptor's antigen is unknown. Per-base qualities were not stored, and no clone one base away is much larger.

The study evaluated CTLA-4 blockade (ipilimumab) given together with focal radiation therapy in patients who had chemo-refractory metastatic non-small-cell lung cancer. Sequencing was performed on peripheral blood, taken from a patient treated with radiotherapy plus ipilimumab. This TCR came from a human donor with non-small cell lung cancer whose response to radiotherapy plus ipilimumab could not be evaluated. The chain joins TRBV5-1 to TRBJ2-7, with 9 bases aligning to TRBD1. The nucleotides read TGCGCCAGCAGCTTGGAACAGGGGGCCGGCGAGCAGTACTTC. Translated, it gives CASSLEQGAGEQYF.